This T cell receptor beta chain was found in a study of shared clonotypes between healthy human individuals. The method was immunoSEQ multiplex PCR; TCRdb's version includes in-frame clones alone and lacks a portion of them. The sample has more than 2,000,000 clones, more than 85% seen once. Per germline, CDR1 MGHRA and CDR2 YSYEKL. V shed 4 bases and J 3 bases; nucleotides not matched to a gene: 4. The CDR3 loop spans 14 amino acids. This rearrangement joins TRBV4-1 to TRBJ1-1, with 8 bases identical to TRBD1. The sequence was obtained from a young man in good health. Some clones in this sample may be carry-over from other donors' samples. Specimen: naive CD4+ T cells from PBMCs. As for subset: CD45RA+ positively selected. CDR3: CASSPRQGHTEAFF. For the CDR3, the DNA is TGCGCCAGCAGCCCCCGACAGGGGCACACTGAAGCTTTCTTT.